The next 24 T cell receptor beta chains were all read from a single sample in a study of regulatory T cells in long-lasting Graves disease. In building TCR beta libraries, iRepertoire HTBI primers were used together with Arm-PCR of CDR3 regions. One entry per CDR3 protein results from TCRdb running MiXCR on the multiplex PCR reads. The profile shows hundreds of thousands of distinct CDR3 sequences, around a fifth of them singletons. Time point given: persistent/refractory GD, antithyroid drugs over 5 years with positive TRAb. The TCR library was made from RNA that had been extracted from PBMCs in TRIzol. The sequences come from peripheral blood mononuclear cells (PBMCs), collected when the disease was refractory, from a patient treated with antithyroid drugs. Receptor source: a female donor with Graves disease.

The J gene is TRBJ2-7, the V gene TRBV5-1; D may be TRBD2 (5 bases). V was trimmed by 0 bases and J by 0 bases, leaving 10 bases between them. The CDR3 extends over 15 amino acids. The germline V gene encodes CDR1 SGHRS and CDR2 YFSETQ. Written as DNA, the CDR3 is TGCGCCAGCAGCTTGGGAGGGAGCGCCTCCTACGAGCAGTACTTC. It encodes CASSLGGSASYEQYF.

This clonotype was observed many times. The J gene is TRBJ2-7, the V gene TRBV20-1; D is uncertain. Germline CDR1 and CDR2: DFQATT and SNEGSKA (reference sequence). V shed 6 bases and J shed 6 bases, with 12 bases lying between them. The CDR3 runs to 11 residues. CDR3 nucleotides: TGCAGTGCCAGGTACGACATCGAGCAGTACTTC. It is translated as CSARYDIEQYF.

The gene calls are TRBV6-7 and TRBJ2-7, with D tentatively TRBD1 or TRBD2 (5 bases each). TRBV6-7 belongs to the ORF category, with a function that is uncertain. The CDR3 runs to 14 residues. Trimming shortened V by 0 bases and J by 3 bases, and 9 bases separated the two germline ends. The DNA for the CDR3 is TGTGCCAGCAGTTACTCGGGGGTAGTCTACGAGCAGTACTTC. It yields the protein CASSYSGVVYEQYF.

The chain employs TRBV6-9 and TRBJ2-3; D not certain. Germline CDR1 MNHGY, CDR2 SVAAGI. Trimming took off 3 bases at V and 3 bases at J, with 10 bases between the two ends. The CDR3 runs 14 residues. The CDR3 DNA follows: TGTGCCAGCAGTTACAATCCCGAGACAGATACGCAGTATTTT. It codes for CASSYNPETDTQYF.

This clonotype was seen only a few times. The chain links TRBV5-6 to TRBJ2-7; no clear D gene. CDR1 and CDR2 from the germline V gene are SGHDT and YYEEEE. V lost 1 base, J lost 6 bases, and 8 bases lay in between. CDR3 length equals 12 residues. The CDR3 sequence is CASSLYVREQYF. The CDR3 DNA is TGTGCCAGCAGCTTGTATGTACGCGAGCAGTACTTC.

This clonotype showed up many times. The V gene is TRBV29-1, the J gene TRBJ2-2; maybe TRBD2 (6 bases). The V end lost 4 bases, the J end lost 1 base, and 13 bases lay between the germline ends. This CDR3 is 15 amino acids long. Germline CDR1 is SQVTM and CDR2 is ANQGSEA. The CDR3 region is CSVVLADKNTGELFF. The CDR3 DNA reads as TGCAGCGTTGTATTAGCGGATAAGAACACCGGGGAGCTGTTTTTT.

This clonotype occurred a few times. V is TRBV4-2 and J is TRBJ2-5, with D possibly matching TRBD1 (5 bases). Germline lookup yields CDR1 LGHNA and CDR2 YNFKEQ. Trimming took off 1 base at V and 0 bases at J, with 6 bases between the two ends. The CDR3 is made up of 14 amino acids. CDR3: CASSQGRDQETQYF. The CDR3 bases are TGTGCCAGCAGCCAAGGCAGGGACCAAGAGACCCAGTACTTC.

This clonotype was counted at least ten times. The CDR3 DNA reads TGTGCCAGCAGGGAGGGGCCTTCGGGGCAGCCCCAGCATTTT. Protein product: CASREGPSGQPQHF. The chain has TRBV7-8 and TRBJ1-5, with a tentative D call TRBD1 (5 bases). The germline V gene has CDR1 SGHVS and CDR2 FQNEAQ. The length of the CDR3 is 14 residues. V lost 6 bases and J 7 bases, leaving 16 bases between the germline ends.

This clonotype has ten or more counts. The chain combines TRBV12-3 or TRBV12-4 with TRBJ2-7, with D uncertain. The CDR3 runs 14 residues. The V end was cut by 4 bases, the J end by 3 bases, with 13 bases between. The CDR3 nucleotides read TGTGCCAGCAGTTCCCTGACCGGCTTCTACGAGCAGTACTTC. It encodes CASSSLTGFYEQYF.

This clonotype was counted ten times or more. This chain connects TRBV5-1 to TRBJ1-2, with a weak D call TRBD1 (6 bases). The germline CDR1 and CDR2 sequences are SGHRS and YFSETQ. Trimming took 4 bases from V and 4 from J, leaving 14 bases between them. The CDR3 covers 14 residues. The DNA for the CDR3 is TGCGCCAGCAGCATTGGACAGACAAGCTATGGCTACACCTTC. It translates to CASSIGQTSYGYTF. The complete variable domain, with remaining parts taken from reference TRBV5-1 and TRBJ1-2, reads KAGVTQTPRYLIKTRGQQVTLSCSPISGHRSVSWYQQTPGQGLQFLFEYFSETQRNKGNFPGRFSGRQFSNSRSEMNVSTLELGDSALYLCASSIGQTSYGYTFGSGTRLTVV.

The chain couples TRBV19 to TRBJ1-5, with a tentative D call TRBD1 (5 bases). Looked up from germline, CDR1 is LNHDA and CDR2 is SQIVND (reference sequence). Deletions cut 4 bases from V and 3 bases from J, with 10 bases between. The CDR3 sequence is 14 residues long. CDR3 DNA: TGTGCCAGTAGTACGGGACTCCACAATCAGCCCCAGCATTTT. This codes for CASSTGLHNQPQHF.

This clonotype was picked up many times. The chain joins TRBV5-1 to TRBJ1-2, with D perhaps matching TRBD1 (5 bases). The CDR3 is made up of 14 amino acids. The V gene lost 5 bases and the J gene lost 3 bases, with 14 bases spanning the gap. Germline V CDR1 and CDR2: SGHRS, YFSETQ. DNA for the CDR3: TGCGCCAGCAGACCTACCGGGACCGACTATGGCTACACCTTC. This gives the protein CASRPTGTDYGYTF.

This clonotype was seen a few times. CDR3 DNA: TGTGCCAGCAGCTTTCCCGCGGGACAGGGTCAAGAGACCCAGTACTTC. Its protein product is CASSFPAGQGQETQYF. The chain is built from TRBV7-9 and TRBJ2-5, with TRBD1 matching 9 bases. V shed 3 bases, J shed 2 bases, and the junction held 7 bases outside the gene matches. Per germline, CDR1 SEHNR and CDR2 FQNEAQ (reference sequence). This CDR3 spans 16 amino acids.

This clonotype was seen repeatedly, ten times or more. V and J are TRBV7-8 and TRBJ2-4, with D perhaps being TRBD1 or TRBD2 (5 bases each). CDR3 length: 15 residues. Germline V CDR1 and CDR2: SGHVS, FQNEAQ. The V and J ends lost 5 bases and 5 bases respectively, with 16 bases between them. CDR3 DNA: TGTGCCAGCAGCCGAGGGGTATTTCAAGAAAACATTCAGTACTTC. Translated, it gives CASSRGVFQENIQYF.

A few counts support this clonotype. This sequence joins TRBV6-1 and TRBJ1-3; D is possibly TRBD1 (6 bases). This CDR3 spans 16 amino acids. The V end lost 0 bases, the J end lost 0 bases, and 9 bases lay between the germline ends. The germline gives CDR1 MNHNS, CDR2 SASEGT. CDR3 in amino acids: CASSEARGSSGNTIYF. Here the CDR3 DNA reads TGTGCCAGCAGTGAAGCAAGGGGGTCCTCTGGAAACACCATATATTTT.

V usage is TRBV20-1 and J usage is TRBJ2-7; 9 bases map to TRBD1. Germline V gene data show CDR1 as DFQATT and CDR2 as SNEGSKA (reference sequence). V dropped 0 bases and J dropped 4; count of bases not matched to a gene: 22. The CDR3 consists of 20 residues. The CDR3 protein is CSARDGRDRDRPKGRYEQYF. DNA for the CDR3: TGCAGTGCTAGAGACGGTCGGGACAGGGATCGGCCAAAAGGGAGGTACGAGCAGTACTTC.

The CDR3 nucleotides read TGTGCCAGCAGCTTGTGGGGCGGGAGGACTAGATCGGATGAGCAGTTCTTC. As protein: CASSLWGGRTRSDEQFF. V gene TRBV7-9 combines with J gene TRBJ2-1, with 8 bases aligning to TRBD2. Germline trimming cut 3 bases from V and 8 bases from J; bases unmatched to any gene: 15. The CDR3 loop spans 17 amino acids. Germline V gives CDR1 SEHNR, CDR2 FQNEAQ (reference sequence).

In this sample, this clonotype turned up a few times. The rearrangement uses TRBV9 and TRBJ1-1, with 7 bases identical to TRBD1. The junction had 19 bases not matched to a gene; V was cut back by 4 bases and J by 13 bases. Per the germline V gene, CDR1 is SGDLS and CDR2 is YYNGEE. This CDR3 has 15 amino acids. Here the CDR3 reads CASSRPGGTALGVFF. The CDR3 region has the DNA TGTGCCAGCAGCCGACCAGGAGGGACAGCCCTGGGGGTTTTCTTT.

This clonotype was seen ten or more times. The V call is TRBV28, the J call TRBJ2-7; D is unclear. The CDR3 runs 15 residues. CDR1 and CDR2 (germline): MDHEN, SYDVKM. V lost 6 bases to trimming and J lost 6 bases, with 21 bases between them. The DNA for the CDR3 is TGTGCCAGCAGCCTAAGAGGTACGGTTGGGCGCGAGCAGTACTTC. Residues: CASSLRGTVGREQYF.

The chain combines TRBV7-9 with TRBJ1-1; 9 nucleotides align to TRBD1. CDR1 is SEHNR and CDR2 is FQNEAQ in the germline V gene (reference sequence). CDR3 length: 12 residues. With V trimmed by 5 bases and J by 12 bases, 7 bases remained unmatched. CDR3 coding DNA: TGTGCCAGCAGCCATCGGACAGGGGAATCTTTCTTT. It codes for CASSHRTGESFF.

This clonotype was recorded at least ten times. The V call is TRBV12-5, the J call TRBJ1-1, with 7 nucleotides matching TRBD1. Germline values: CDR1 LGHNT, CDR2 FRNRAP. J gave up 0 bases and V 6 bases, and 10 bases lay outside the gene matches. This CDR3 comprises 16 residues. The CDR3: CASGRGEGAMNTEAFF. The DNA of the CDR3 is TGTGCTAGTGGGCGCGGGGAGGGGGCAATGAACACTGAAGCTTTCTTT. Supplemented by reference TRBV12-5 and TRBJ1-1, the full variable domain reads DARVTQTPRHKVTEMGQEVTMRCQPILGHNTVFWYRQTMMQGLELLAYFRNRAPLDDSGMPKDRFSAEMPDATLATLKIQPSEPRDSAVYFCASGRGEGAMNTEAFFGQGTRLTVV.

There are a few counts of this clonotype. The V gene is TRBV20-1, the J gene TRBJ2-1, with D possibly matching TRBD1 (6 bases). The CDR3 runs to 16 residues. V lost 6 bases, J lost 0 bases, and 18 bases lay in between. Germline CDR1 is DFQATT and CDR2 is SNEGSKA (reference sequence). In nucleotides, the CDR3 is TGCAGTGCGTTTAGCCGGACAGAAAGCTCCTACAATGAGCAGTTCTTC. Protein: CSAFSRTESSYNEQFF.

This clonotype has ten or more counts. The rearrangement joins TRBV7-2 to TRBJ1-5; D not resolved. V dropped 0 bases and J dropped 3 bases, with 6 bases sitting between them. The CDR3 has 14 amino acids. Germline assignment: CDR1 SGHTA and CDR2 FQGNSA. Here the CDR3 DNA reads TGTGCCAGCAGCTTAGCGAGTAACAATCAGCCCCAGCATTTT. Its protein is CASSLASNNQPQHF.

This clonotype was seen many times. The chain is built from TRBV20-1 and TRBJ1-1; unclear D gene. CDR1 and CDR2 from the germline V gene are DFQATT and SNEGSKA (reference sequence). V lost 4 bases, J lost 3 bases, and 9 bases lay in between. This CDR3 region has 12 residues. Written as DNA, the CDR3 is TGCAGTGCTACAGAAAGGGACACTGAAGCTTTCTTT. This sequence encodes CSATERDTEAFF.